These 12 T cell receptor beta chains share one sample of origin, sequenced in a study of post-analysis software for immune sequencing data. Study-wide results and limits: Compared with controls, patients had more of about 5 TRBV segments, including TRBV5-6, TRBV5-1 and TRBV20-1.

No antigen has been identified for these receptors. Unique molecular identifiers were built into the TCR beta cDNA libraries. Using its own MiXCR run on the PCR reads, TCRdb lists one record per CDR3 protein. The table lists 750,000 to 900,000 distinct CDR3 sequences, approximately 44% of them singletons. The sample taken for sequencing was blood. The receptor source for this set is a girl aged 5-17 years with multiple sclerosis.

For this clonotype: This may be a read error: a much more frequent sequence differs by one nucleotide. This chain uses TRBV6-6 with TRBJ2-7; 12 bases agree with TRBD2. V trimming: 5 bases; J trimming: 10 bases; junction bases outside the gene matches: 18. This CDR3 is 17 amino acids long. CDR1 and CDR2 (germline): MNHNY, SVGAGI (reference sequence). The CDR3 region has the DNA TGTGCCAGCAGTAGGGATCTAGCGGGGGGGAACCAAGAGGCCCAGTACTTC. It codes for CASSRDLAGGNQEAQYF.

CDR3 sequence reads: CAISESGRGDYGYTF. The DNA for the CDR3 is TGTGCCATCAGTGAGTCGGGCAGGGGAGACTATGGCTACACCTTC. This sequence joins TRBV10-3 and TRBJ1-2, with D possibly TRBD1 on 6 matching bases. Germline V gene sequence: CDR1 ENHRY, CDR2 SYGVKD. This CDR3 contains 15 residues. V lost 0 bases and J 3 bases, leaving 11 bases between the germline ends.

This clonotype showed up just a few times. Here the CDR3 DNA reads TGTGCCAGCAGTTTATCCCTAGCGGATTCCTACAATGAGCAGTTCTTC. Translated, it gives CASSLSLADSYNEQFF. This chain uses TRBV28 with TRBJ2-1; 7 nucleotides agree with TRBD2. The junction had 4 bases not matched to a gene; V was cut back by 1 base and J by 1 base. The CDR3 consists of 16 residues. Germline loops: CDR1 MDHEN, CDR2 SYDVKM.

The rearrangement links TRBV6-2 or TRBV6-3 to TRBJ2-1; 7 bases match TRBD2. V gave up 2 bases and J gave up 9 bases; unmatched junction bases: 13. The CDR3 sequence is 16 residues long. Germline V lookup: CDR1 MNHEY, CDR2 SVGEGT. CDR3 protein: CASSYRDWSGGGEQFF. The CDR3 region has the DNA TGTGCCAGCAGTTACCGCGACTGGTCGGGCGGGGGTGAGCAGTTCTTC.

The chain links TRBV5-4 to TRBJ2-1; 14 nucleotides align to TRBD2. The CDR3 has 18 residues. The trim removed 0 bases at V and 2 bases at J, leaving 4 bases unmatched. Germline V gene data show CDR1 as SGHNT and CDR2 as YYREEE (reference sequence). The CDR3 is CASSLAGLAGETYNEQFF. Here the CDR3 DNA reads TGTGCCAGCAGCTTGGCGGGACTAGCGGGAGAGACCTACAATGAGCAGTTCTTC.

V usage is TRBV28 and J usage is TRBJ2-1, with 9 bases matching TRBD1. Losses at the gene ends were 5 bases for V and 5 bases for J; bases not matched to a gene: 13. The CDR3 sequence is 17 residues long. Germline CDR1 MDHEN, CDR2 SYDVKM. In nucleotides, the CDR3 is TGTGCCAGCAGTGAAGGGACAGGGTTCCTGGGGCACAATGAGCAGTTCTTC. Translation gives CASSEGTGFLGHNEQFF. Looking up the rest from reference TRBV28 and TRBJ2-1 gives the full variable domain: DVKVTQSSRYLVKRTGEKVFLECVQDMDHENMFWYRQDPGLGLRLIYFSYDVKMKEKGDIPEGYSVSREKKERFSLILESASTNQTSMYLCASSEGTGFLGHNEQFFGPGTRLTVL.

This sequence joins TRBV15 and TRBJ2-1; D is unclear. The length of the CDR3 is 12 residues. Germline CDR1 LNHNV, CDR2 YYDKDF (reference sequence). The ends were cut back, 0 bases at V and 8 bases at J, with 5 bases in the middle. The CDR3 region is CATSRDLHEQFF. For the CDR3, the DNA is TGTGCCACCAGCAGAGATCTCCATGAGCAGTTCTTC.

The gene calls are TRBV6-5 and TRBJ1-1; D uncertain. The CDR3 runs 13 residues. Between the trimmed V and J ends, which lost 2 bases and 1 base, there was a span of 5 bases. Germline loops: CDR1 MNHEY, CDR2 SVGAGI. CDR3 loop: CASSYHGNTEAFF. The DNA of the CDR3 is TGTGCCAGCAGTTACCACGGGAACACTGAAGCTTTCTTT.

CDR3 protein: CASYPSRVVAGANVLTF. CDR3 nucleotides: TGTGCCAGCTACCCGTCCCGGGTGGTAGCTGGGGCCAACGTCCTGACTTTC. The rearrangement uses TRBV6-1 and TRBJ2-6, with no clear D. The CDR3 has 17 amino acids. Per the germline V gene, CDR1 is MNHNS and CDR2 is SASEGT. V was shortened by 8 bases and J by 2 bases, with 19 bases between the two germline ends.

Concerning this clonotype itself: A read error is possible here, since a much larger clone lies one base away. This chain uses TRBV20-1 with TRBJ2-7, with TRBD2 matching over 7 bases. CDR3 size: 12 residues. Germline assignment: CDR1 DFQATT and CDR2 SNEGSKA (reference sequence). The CDR3 loop is CRATAGDYEQYF. The DNA of the CDR3 is TGCAGGGCTACCGCGGGAGACTACGAGCAGTACTTC.

This sequence joins TRBV5-1 and TRBJ1-1, with D hard to call. Trimming removed 0 bases from V and 1 base from J, with 10 bases in between. Germline V CDR1 and CDR2: SGHRS, YFSETQ. CDR3 length: 15 residues. CDR3 amino acids: CASSLVGMGNTEAFF. CDR3 bases: TGCGCCAGCAGCTTGGTCGGGATGGGGAACACTGAAGCTTTCTTT.

CDR3 region: CAISGKDRGPYEQYF. The CDR3 DNA reads as TGTGCCATCAGTGGGAAAGACAGGGGGCCCTACGAGCAGTACTTC. The genes are TRBV10-3 and TRBJ2-7, with 10 bases lining up with TRBD1. Germline-derived CDR1 and CDR2 are ENHRY and SYGVKD. CDR3 length: 15 amino acids. The junction had 5 bases not matched to a gene; V was cut back by 4 bases and J by 2 bases.